The rows below give T cell receptor beta chains drawn from one sample of a study of monozygotic twins with inflammatory bowel disease. TCRdb processed the 5' RACE reads again and assigns one entry to each CDR3 protein, with no DNA. This sample contains 400,000 or so distinct CDR3 sequences. The sequenced sample consisted of blood. The source of these receptors is a human donor with ulcerative colitis or Crohn's disease, or a healthy co-twin of an affected twin (not recorded which). The CDR3 runs from the conserved cysteine through the conserved F or W.

>TRBJ1-5|TRBV28
CASKEGTPNQPQHF
>TRBJ2-1|TRBV20-1
CSARVSIRQSSYNEQFF
>TRBJ1-1|TRBV28
CASSLSRKAFF
>TRBJ1-3|TRBV7-2
CASTTLTGIGNTIYF
>TRBJ1-2|TRBV23-1
CASIQDIHYGYTF
>TRBJ2-1|TRBV3-1
CASSQASGLVYNEQFF
>TRBJ2-1|TRBV4-2
CARSQDRTGSYNEQFF
>TRBJ1-5|TRBV6-1
CASSDPRQGRAQPQHF
>TRBJ2-1|TRBV10-3
CAIARGQTLYNEQFF
>TRBJ2-7|TRBV9
CASSVGQGFTYEQYF
>TRBJ1-1|TRBV19
CASSIVGWALNTEAFF
>TRBJ2-1|TRBV28
CASSSFGTSGSNEQFF
>TRBJ2-7|TRBV4-3
CASSQELAVPYEQYF
>TRBJ2-1|TRBV6-6
CASSYSSNEQFF
>TRBJ1-6|TRBV9
CASSADWPGDSPLHF
>TRBJ1-1|TRBV9
CASSPGDRDRPEAFF
>TRBJ2-5|TRBV12-3/TRBV12-4
CASSFHYSDETQYF
>TRBJ2-5|TRBV6-2/TRBV6-3
CASSYSTQSTSGTQETQYF
>TRBJ1-2|TRBV29-1
CSAKTASGYTF
>TRBJ2-1|TRBV7-9
CASSSSPNTQFF
>TRBJ2-1|TRBV5-6
CASSSSGGEFF
>TRBJ1-2|TRBV5-1
CASSVTGFSGYTF
>TRBJ1-3|TRBV6-1
CASSKGDGSRDTIYF
>TRBJ2-2|TRBV4-3
CASSQDREWAGELFF
>TRBJ1-2|TRBV27
CASSLRQRDYGYTF
>TRBJ1-1|TRBV5-1
CASSLGPGGGAFF
>TRBJ2-3|TRBV7-9
CASSLVWASEGTDTQYF
>TRBJ1-2|TRBV4-1
CASSQANYGYTF
>TRBJ2-2|TRBV20-1
CSARDGNTGELFF
>TRBJ2-2|TRBV29-1
CSGGRQNTGELFF
>TRBJ1-1|TRBV5-1
CASSLEIVGLGEAFF
>TRBJ2-1|TRBV20-1
CSARRESPYNEQFF
>TRBJ1-5|TRBV25-1
CASSGWGRNQPQHF
>TRBJ1-1|TRBV19
CASSIPNTNTEAFF
>TRBJ2-5|TRBV20-1
CSARPPGGSGGLQETQYF
>TRBJ1-1|TRBV7-9
CASTTRGAEAFF